Shown below are 28 T cell receptor beta chains from a single sample sequenced in a study of blood T cell repertoires in COVID-19. Clones were sequenced by immunoSEQ multiplex PCR, and TCRdb holds only the in-frame ones, with some missing. The sample contains 59,000 or so clones, 70% to 80% of which appear only once. The source material was peripheral blood. The receptors come from a man between 60 and 70 years old with acute or convalescent COVID-19.

This chain's CDR3 is CASSMGGRVWNEQFF. In nucleotides, the CDR3 is TGTGCCAGTAGTATGGGCGGGAGGGTTTGGAATGAGCAGTTCTTC. This chain connects TRBV19 to TRBJ2-1, with 9 bases identical to TRBD2. CDR3 length equals 15 residues. CDR1 and CDR2 (germline): LNHDA, SQIVND (reference sequence). With 3 bases clipped from V and 7 bases from J, the junction kept 7 bases outside the gene matches.

This chain connects TRBV19 to TRBJ2-5; D possibly corresponds to TRBD2 (6 bases). V was trimmed by 3 bases and J by 4 bases, leaving 9 bases between them. Germline CDR1 LNHDA, CDR2 SQIVND (reference sequence). The length of the CDR3 is 13 residues. The CDR3 coding sequence is TGTGCCAGTAGTATTGAAGCGGGAGAGACCCAGTACTTC. This gives the protein CASSIEAGETQYF.

V gene TRBV28 combines with J gene TRBJ1-2; TRBD1 might be the D (6 bases). This CDR3 is 16 amino acids long. Germline CDR1 is MDHEN and CDR2 is SYDVKM. V was cut by 6 bases and J by 8 bases, with 25 bases left in between. Here the CDR3 reads CASSPRTLNRVPGYTF. DNA for the CDR3: TGTGCCAGCAGCCCCCGTACTCTAAACAGGGTTCCAGGCTACACCTTC.

V gene TRBV10-1 combines with J gene TRBJ2-7; 9 bases are shared with TRBD1. The CDR3 consists of 15 residues. Germline lookup yields CDR1 WNHNN and CDR2 SYGVQD (reference sequence). J was trimmed by 1 base and V by 10 bases; bases with no gene match: 11. The CDR3 DNA reads TGCGCCATAGACAGGGGGTCCCCTCCGTCCTACGAGCAGTACTTC. It specifies CAIDRGSPPSYEQYF.

The J gene is TRBJ2-1, the V gene TRBV5-1, with D maybe TRBD2 (6 bases). The V gene lost 0 bases and the J gene lost 7 bases, with 14 bases spanning the gap. Germline V gene sequence: CDR1 SGHRS, CDR2 YFSETQ. The CDR3 contains 15 residues. The CDR3 loop reads CASSLGGTVINEQFF. CDR3 in DNA: TGCGCCAGCAGCTTGGGAGGGACTGTAATAAATGAGCAGTTCTTC.

The rearrangement uses TRBV12-3 or TRBV12-4 and TRBJ2-5; D not certain. The CDR3 extends over 13 amino acids. The germline V and J ends were trimmed by 6 bases and 1 base, with 9 bases remaining between them. CDR3 nucleotides: TGTGCCAGCAGCCGAACAATCCAAGAGACCCAGTACTTC. Translated: CASSRTIQETQYF.

The V gene is TRBV5-6, the J gene TRBJ1-4, with D tentatively TRBD1 (6 bases). Between the trimmed V and J ends, which lost 3 bases and 8 bases, there was a span of 14 bases. The germline gives CDR1 SGHDT, CDR2 YYEEEE. The CDR3 is 14 amino acids. The CDR3 here is CASSYQQGLEKLFF. The CDR3 DNA follows: TGTGCCAGCAGCTATCAACAGGGTTTGGAAAAACTGTTTTTT.

The DNA for the CDR3 is TGTGCCAGCAGCCAATCAACAGGGATAGAGACCCAGTACTTC. It encodes CASSQSTGIETQYF. This rearrangement joins TRBV4-2 to TRBJ2-5, with D possibly matching TRBD1 (6 bases). V was pared by 2 bases and J by 4 bases, with 11 bases between. Germline CDR1 is LGHNA and CDR2 is YNFKEQ. The CDR3 contains 14 residues.

This clone was counted only a few times. This chain joins TRBV11-2 and TRBJ1-1; D may be TRBD1 (5 bases). Trimming removed 2 bases from V and 4 bases from J, with 11 bases in between. The CDR3 runs 14 residues. The V gene's germline CDR1 is SGHAT and CDR2 FQNNGV. The CDR3 region has the DNA TGTGCCAGCAGCTTACAACCGGGGGGCACTGAAGCTTTCTTT. Its protein product is CASSLQPGGTEAFF.

The chain links TRBV7-2 to TRBJ2-6; unclear D gene. The CDR3 totals 14 residues. The V gene's germline CDR1 is SGHTA and CDR2 FQGNSA. V gave up 5 bases and J gave up 4 bases, with 9 bases separating them. The CDR3 is CASSIHLGANVLTF. CDR3 sequence (DNA): TGTGCCAGCAGCATCCATCTAGGGGCCAACGTCCTGACTTTC.

The V call is TRBV6-5, the J call TRBJ1-5; D gene ambiguous. This CDR3 region has 14 residues. Per germline, CDR1 MNHEY and CDR2 SVGAGI. Trimming removed 6 bases from V and 0 bases from J, with 9 bases in between. The CDR3 sequence: CASRNYYSNQPQHF. CDR3 DNA sequence: TGTGCCAGCAGGAACTATTATAGCAATCAGCCCCAGCATTTT.

This chain links TRBV7-3 with TRBJ2-5, with a weak D call TRBD1 (6 bases). Trimming removed 0 bases from V and 1 base from J, with 6 bases in between. Germline loops: CDR1 SGHTA, CDR2 FQGTGA. This CDR3 comprises 14 residues. CDR3 sequence (DNA): TGTGCCAGCAGCTTAACAGGGGGCCAAGAGACCCAGTACTTC. This sequence encodes CASSLTGGQETQYF.

This chain joins TRBV2 and TRBJ2-7; 9 positions match TRBD1. The junction had 5 bases not matched to a gene; V was cut back by 5 bases and J by 3 bases. Germline V gene sequence: CDR1 SNHLY, CDR2 FYNNEI. The CDR3 totals 14 residues. The DNA for the CDR3 is TGTGCCAGCAGTTCCGGGGACAGGGTCTACGAGCAGTACTTC. Residues: CASSSGDRVYEQYF.

The chain recombines TRBV28 with TRBJ1-4; D is undetermined. This CDR3 has 14 residues. With 3 bases removed from V and 3 bases from J, the gap between germline ends came to 8 bases. The germline CDR1 and CDR2 sequences are MDHEN and SYDVKM. The CDR3 spells CASSFRSSNEKLFF. CDR3 nucleotides: TGTGCCAGCAGTTTTAGATCGTCTAATGAAAAACTGTTTTTT.

This sequence joins TRBV28 and TRBJ2-3, with D possibly being TRBD1 (8 bases). V was shortened by 6 bases and J by 3 bases, with 16 bases between the two germline ends. Germline CDR1 MDHEN, CDR2 SYDVKM. This CDR3 is built from 15 residues. The CDR3 is CASSTGGGGTDTQYF. The CDR3 region has the DNA TGTGCCAGCAGCACAGGGGGAGGGGGGACAGATACGCAGTATTTT.

The gene calls are TRBV5-1 and TRBJ2-1; TRBD1 is a possible D gene (5 bases). This CDR3 has 16 residues. Germline loops: CDR1 SGHRS, CDR2 YFSETQ. Trimming cost V 1 base and J 2 bases, with 13 bases left between them. The CDR3 nucleotides are TGCGCCAGCAGCTTGTATCCTGGACATACCTACAATGAGCAGTTCTTC. The encoded protein is CASSLYPGHTYNEQFF.

This chain uses TRBV10-3 with TRBJ2-3; D ambiguous. CDR1 and CDR2 (germline): ENHRY, SYGVKD. CDR3 size: 13 residues. V was trimmed by 2 bases and J by 2 bases, leaving 5 bases between them. For the CDR3, the DNA is TGTGCCATCAGTGAGATAGACACAGATACGCAGTATTTT. Amino acid sequence: CAISEIDTDTQYF.

The chain couples TRBV11-1 to TRBJ2-1; 14 positions match TRBD2. Germline V gene lookup returns CDR1 SGHAT and CDR2 FQDESV (reference sequence). Germline trimming cut 5 bases from V and 6 bases from J; bases unmatched to any gene: 6. The CDR3 is 16 amino acids. In DNA, the CDR3 is TGTGCCAGCAGCGGAGGACTAGCGGGAGGCGGCAATGAGCAGTTCTTC. Translated, it gives CASSGGLAGGGNEQFF.

The chain combines TRBV10-3 with TRBJ1-1, with D possibly TRBD1 on 6 matching bases. V was shortened by 6 bases and J by 7 bases, with 12 bases between the two germline ends. The CDR3 covers 12 residues. Germline loops: CDR1 ENHRY, CDR2 SYGVKD. CDR3 region: CAISQTGLEAFF. The CDR3 DNA reads TGTGCCATCAGCCAAACAGGGCTTGAAGCTTTCTTT.

This chain joins TRBV28 and TRBJ1-4; 7 nucleotides align to TRBD1. Trimming took 5 bases from V and 5 from J; bases not matched to a gene: 5. This CDR3 region has 14 residues. The germline V gene has CDR1 MDHEN and CDR2 SYDVKM. The CDR3 region is CASSHGTENEKLFF. CDR3 coding DNA: TGTGCCAGCAGTCACGGGACAGAGAATGAAAAACTGTTTTTT. The entire variable domain, with the rest obtained from reference TRBV28 and TRBJ1-4, is as follows: DVKVTQSSRYLVKRTGEKVFLECVQDMDHENMFWYRQDPGLGLRLIYFSYDVKMKEKGDIPEGYSVSREKKERFSLILESASTNQTSMYLCASSHGTENEKLFFGSGTQLSVL.

The CDR3 bases are TGTGCCAGCAGTACGACCGGGACAGGGACCTCTGAAGCTTTCTTT. Translated, it gives CASSTTGTGTSEAFF. The chain has TRBV28 and TRBJ1-1, with 9 bases matching TRBD1. V shed 5 bases and J 6 bases; nucleotides not matched to a gene: 10. The CDR3 sequence is 15 residues long. Germline values: CDR1 MDHEN, CDR2 SYDVKM.

The chain combines TRBV28 with TRBJ1-5; D is unclear. V dropped 6 bases and J dropped 4 bases, with 13 bases sitting between them. CDR3 length: 14 residues. The V gene's germline CDR1 is MDHEN and CDR2 SYDVKM. CDR3 loop: CASSPPQLNQPQHF. The CDR3 bases are TGTGCCAGCAGCCCTCCCCAACTAAATCAGCCCCAGCATTTT.

This clone was recorded only once. The chain employs TRBV27 and TRBJ2-2; no definite D call. Germline V lookup: CDR1 MNHEY, CDR2 SMNVEV (reference sequence). The CDR3 is 14 amino acids. Trimming took off 4 bases at V and 5 bases at J, with 11 bases between the two ends. The CDR3: CASSSDSRTGELFF. The CDR3 bases are TGTGCCAGCAGTTCAGATTCCAGGACCGGGGAGCTGTTTTTT.

The V and J genes are TRBV6-4 and TRBJ1-5; maybe TRBD1 (5 bases). From germline, CDR1 is MRHNA and CDR2 SNTAGT. This CDR3 is 9 amino acids long. Trimming pared 8 bases from V and 9 bases from J, leaving 5 bases between. The DNA of the CDR3 is TGTGCCAGCCAGGGGCCCCAGCATTTT. It yields the protein CASQGPQHF.

To note about this clone: The junction does not match germline at one end; this may be a read error. The chain has TRBV7-7 and TRBJ2-2; 7 positions agree with TRBD1. In germline, CDR1 is SSHAT, CDR2 FNYEAQ (reference sequence). CDR3 length: 16 amino acids. This CDR3 reads CASSPVGTANTGELFF. The CDR3 DNA reads TGTGCTAGCAGCCCAGTCGGGACAGCGAACACCGGGGAGCTGTTTTTT.

This chain uses TRBV19 with TRBJ2-4; 7 bases map to TRBD2. Germline V gene lookup returns CDR1 LNHDA and CDR2 SQIVND (reference sequence). The CDR3 has 14 residues. The V and J ends lost 3 bases and 7 bases, in that order; junction bases with no gene match: 6. The CDR3 DNA reads TGTGCCAGTAGTATTGGGCTAGCGGACAACATTCAGTACTTC. The encoded protein is CASSIGLADNIQYF.

This sequence joins TRBV12-3 or TRBV12-4 and TRBJ1-1, with D hard to call. V was shortened by 1 base and J by 6 bases, with 9 bases between the two germline ends. CDR3 length equals 13 residues. The CDR3: CASSLVASAEAFF. Written as DNA, the CDR3 is TGTGCCAGCAGTTTAGTGGCTTCTGCTGAAGCTTTCTTT.

The chain combines TRBV27 with TRBJ1-4; TRBD1 matches at 7 bases. Trimming removed 5 bases from V and 8 bases from J; junction bases left unmatched: 14. This CDR3 region has 16 residues. Looked up from germline, CDR1 is MNHEY and CDR2 is SMNVEV (reference sequence). CDR3 amino acids: CASSPRDRAWGEKLFF. DNA of the CDR3: TGTGCCAGCAGTCCCCGAGACAGGGCCTGGGGGGAAAAACTGTTTTTT.